A single sample is the source of the 16 T cell receptor beta chains below, sequenced in a study of cytomegalovirus exposure and HLA in healthy donors. It was with 60 Vbeta and 13 Jbeta primers that the PCR ran. Using immunoSEQ multiplex PCR, the repertoire was profiled, and TCRdb retains in-frame clones only, with some absent. Counted here are 75,000 to 95,000 clones, just under 80% occurring once; the ten biggest clones make up approximately 4.8%. The sequenced sample was PBMCs. The receptors originated from a male donor in good health and CMV-seropositive.

The J gene is TRBJ2-7, the V gene TRBV7-9, with D possibly being TRBD2 (6 bases). Trimming removed 3 bases from V and 2 bases from J, with 8 bases in between. The CDR3 extends over 13 amino acids. The germline CDR1 and CDR2 sequences are SEHNR and FQNEAQ (reference sequence). DNA for the CDR3: TGTGCCAGCAGCTTTGGCGGGACCTACGAGCAGTACTTC. Protein sequence: CASSFGGTYEQYF.

This clone showed up just a few times. The chain links TRBV27 to TRBJ1-5; D is uncertain. V gave up 0 bases and J gave up 1 base, with 10 bases separating them. The CDR3 consists of 16 residues. Germline CDR1 is MNHEY and CDR2 is SMNVEV (reference sequence). Here the CDR3 DNA reads TGTGCCAGCAGTTTATCGAGGGTGGGGAGCAATCAGCCCCAGCATTTT. Translated: CASSLSRVGSNQPQHF.

This clone was seen just once. V gene TRBV28 combines with J gene TRBJ1-2, with D unresolved. This CDR3 comprises 12 residues. V gave up 3 bases and J gave up 5 bases, with 7 bases separating them. CDR1 and CDR2 (germline): MDHEN, SYDVKM. The CDR3 loop reads CASSFGGYGYTF. CDR3 DNA: TGTGCCAGCAGTTTTGGCGGATATGGCTACACCTTC.

This chain joins TRBV2 and TRBJ1-6; TRBD1 matches at 8 bases. The germline CDR1 and CDR2 sequences are SNHLY and FYNNEI. V gave up 6 bases and J gave up 6 bases; unmatched junction bases: 4. There are 14 residues in the CDR3. CDR3 residues: CASSLDRGNSPLHF. In DNA form, the CDR3 reads TGTGCCAGCAGCCTCGACAGGGGTAATTCACCCCTCCACTTT. Based on the CDR3 plus reference TRBV2 and TRBJ1-6, the full variable domain is EPEVTQTPSHQVTQMGQEVILRCVPISNHLYFYWYRQILGQKVEFLVSFYNNEISEKSEIFDDQFSVERPDGSNFTLKIRSTKLEDSAMYFCASSLDRGNSPLHFGNGTRLTVT.

This chain's CDR3 is CASSESTLQGTQYF. Written as DNA, the CDR3 is TGCGCCAGCAGTGAGTCGACCCTACAGGGGACCCAGTACTTC. This rearrangement joins TRBV10-2 to TRBJ2-5; D might be TRBD1 (6 bases). The CDR3 extends over 14 amino acids. V lost 0 bases, J lost 7 bases, and 12 bases lay in between. Germline values: CDR1 WSHSY, CDR2 SAAADI.

This chain links TRBV4-1 with TRBJ2-2; 9 bases are a match to TRBD1. The CDR3 runs 16 residues. Germline V gene lookup returns CDR1 MGHRA and CDR2 YSYEKL. Trimming took 2 bases from V and 7 from J; bases not matched to a gene: 8. The DNA for the CDR3 is TGCGCCAGCAGCCAACGAGGACAGGGGAGGAGCGGGGAGCTGTTTTTT. Its protein product is CASSQRGQGRSGELFF.

In its sample, this clone was seen a few times. This chain connects TRBV6-4 to TRBJ1-1; possible D gene TRBD1, 6 bases. Trimming left V 6 bases short and J 2 bases short, with 10 bases between. The germline V gene encodes CDR1 MRHNA and CDR2 SNTAGT. The CDR3 loop spans 13 amino acids. The chain's CDR3 is CASSLQGNTEAFF. Here the CDR3 DNA reads TGTGCCAGCAGCCTACAGGGAAACACTGAAGCTTTCTTT.

This clone was picked up a small number of times. The gene calls are TRBV7-2 and TRBJ1-2; TRBD1 matches 8 bases. Germline trimming cut 1 base from V and 1 base from J; bases unmatched to any gene: 2. Germline CDR1 is SGHTA and CDR2 is FQGNSA. This CDR3 is built from 15 residues. CDR3 in amino acids: CASSLGDRLNYGYTF. The CDR3 nucleotides read TGTGCCAGCAGCTTAGGGGACAGGCTTAACTATGGCTACACCTTC.

CDR3 protein: CASSTANYGYTF. CDR3 sequence (DNA): TGTGCCAGCAGCACAGCCAACTATGGCTACACCTTC. The J gene is TRBJ1-2, the V gene TRBV6-5; D uncertain. CDR1 and CDR2 from the germline V gene are MNHEY and SVGAGI. Deletions cut 6 bases from V and 2 bases from J, with 7 bases between. The CDR3 has 12 residues.

The CDR3 is CASSLHRGLTDTQYF. The CDR3 DNA sequence: TGTGCCAGCAGCTTACACAGGGGGTTGACAGATACGCAGTATTTT. V gene TRBV11-3 combines with J gene TRBJ2-3; TRBD1 aligns across 8 bases. The junction had 4 bases not matched to a gene; V was cut back by 2 bases and J by 3 bases. The CDR3 contains 15 residues. CDR1 SGHNT and CDR2 YENEEA come from the germline V gene.

The chain has TRBV10-3 and TRBJ1-3; no definite D call. Germline lookup yields CDR1 ENHRY and CDR2 SYGVKD. V lost 5 bases and J lost 0, with 11 bases in between. The CDR3 totals 15 residues. Here the CDR3 DNA reads TGTGCCATCAGTAAAATTTTAGACTCTGGAAACACCATATATTTT. This sequence encodes CAISKILDSGNTIYF.

The chain carries TRBV29-1 and TRBJ2-2; TRBD1 is a possible D gene (5 bases). Trimming took 1 base from V and 0 from J, leaving 12 bases between them. The CDR3 extends over 16 amino acids. Germline V gives CDR1 SQVTM, CDR2 ANQGSEA. The chain's CDR3 is CSVEAYDSPNTGELFF. The CDR3 bases are TGCAGCGTTGAAGCTTACGACAGCCCGAACACCGGGGAGCTGTTTTTT.

The chain carries TRBV14 and TRBJ2-7, with D perhaps TRBD1 (6 bases). This CDR3 contains 15 residues. Germline V CDR1 and CDR2: SGHDN, FVKESK. V lost 0 bases, J lost 2 bases, and 11 bases lay in between. The CDR3 nucleotides read TGTGCCAGCAGCCAAGAAGGACAGATACCCTACGAGCAGTACTTC. This translates into CASSQEGQIPYEQYF.

The V and J genes are TRBV28 and TRBJ2-5; D not resolved. Germline V gives CDR1 MDHEN, CDR2 SYDVKM. V was shortened by 5 bases and J by 7 bases, with 11 bases between the two germline ends. The CDR3 extends over 12 amino acids. CDR3 coding DNA: TGTGCCAGCAGTGTGTACCTCGGGACCCAGTACTTC. It codes for CASSVYLGTQYF. Full variable domain (remainder filled in from reference TRBV28 and TRBJ2-5): DVKVTQSSRYLVKRTGEKVFLECVQDMDHENMFWYRQDPGLGLRLIYFSYDVKMKEKGDIPEGYSVSREKKERFSLILESASTNQTSMYLCASSVYLGTQYFGPGTRLLVL.

The genes are TRBV27 and TRBJ2-2; the D gene is possibly TRBD1 (5 bases). CDR3 length: 13 residues. Looked up from germline, CDR1 is MNHEY and CDR2 is SMNVEV (reference sequence). Trimming shortened V by 2 bases and J by 6 bases, and 7 bases separated the two germline ends. The CDR3 nucleotides read TGTGCCAGCAGTTTACTGGGGCCCGGGGAGCTGTTTTTT. Protein: CASSLLGPGELFF.

The rearrangement links TRBV5-6 to TRBJ2-7; TRBD1 matches 7 bases. This CDR3 spans 13 amino acids. Germline V gene data show CDR1 as SGHDT and CDR2 as YYEEEE. V lost 4 bases to trimming and J lost 5 bases; unmatched junction nucleotides: 6. CDR3 amino acids: CASSDRARNEQYF. CDR3 nucleotides: TGTGCCAGCAGCGACAGGGCTCGGAACGAGCAGTACTTC. The variable domain in full, with the rest retrieved from reference TRBV5-6 and TRBJ2-7, is DAGVTQSPTHLIKTRGQQVTLRCSPKSGHDTVSWYQQALGQGPQFIFQYYEEEERQRGNFPDRFSGHQFPNYSSELNVNALLLGDSALYLCASSDRARNEQYFGPGTRLTVT.